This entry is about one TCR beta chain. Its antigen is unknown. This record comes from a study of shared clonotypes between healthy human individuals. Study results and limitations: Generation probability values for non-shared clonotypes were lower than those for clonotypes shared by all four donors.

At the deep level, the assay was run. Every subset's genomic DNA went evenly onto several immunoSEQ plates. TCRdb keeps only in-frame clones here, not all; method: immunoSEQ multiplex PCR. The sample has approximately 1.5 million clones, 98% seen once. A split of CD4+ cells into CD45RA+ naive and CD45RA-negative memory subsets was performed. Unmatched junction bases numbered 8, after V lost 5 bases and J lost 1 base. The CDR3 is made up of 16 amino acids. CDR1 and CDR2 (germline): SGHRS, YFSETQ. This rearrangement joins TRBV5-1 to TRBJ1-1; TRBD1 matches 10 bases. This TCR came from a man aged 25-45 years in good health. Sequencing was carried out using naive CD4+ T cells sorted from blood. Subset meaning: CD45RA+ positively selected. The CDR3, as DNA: TGCGCCAGCAGATACGGGACAGGGGCTTCGAACACTGAAGCTTTCTTT. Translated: CASRYGTGASNTEAFF.